This T cell receptor beta chain was recorded in a study of T cells in localized non-small cell lung cancer. Study outcomes and limitations: In adjacent lung appeared a median around 57 of the top 100 tumor clones. Sequencing covered just one tumor region, so heterogeneity cannot be ruled out.

Using immunoSEQ multiplex PCR, the repertoire was profiled, and TCRdb retains in-frame clones only, with some absent. The sample lists some 1,800 clones, about 25% occurring once. This clone turned up a few times. Its specificity is not known. CDR3 length equals 12 residues. Germline assignment: CDR1 SQVTM and CDR2 ANQGSEA. V lost 2 bases to trimming and J lost 8 bases, with 10 bases between them. The source is a male donor older than 55 with stage I lung adenocarcinoma. Sequenced material: normal lung tissue next to the tumor, taken before any cancer treatment. The chain recombines TRBV29-1 with TRBJ2-1, with D perhaps given as TRBD1 or TRBD2 (6 bases each). CDR3 nucleotide sequence: TGCAGCGTTGAATCTAGGGGGGATGAGCAGTTCTTC. Encoded protein: CSVESRGDEQFF.